Below, one T cell receptor (beta chain) is given with its context. This entry belongs to a study of blood T cell repertoires in COVID-19. Those who participated ranged in age from roughly 18 to 90 years and resided in around 22 US areas. Source study methods: Estimation of nucleated cell counts was performed using reference gene primer amplification. The method was immunoSEQ multiplex PCR; TCRdb's version includes in-frame clones alone and lacks a portion of them. Clonal size and the V and J genes are those of that table, whereas D and trimming came from the DNA. The sample shows a few hundred thousand clones, 75% to 90% of them seen only once. CDR3 size: 16 residues. The germline CDR1 and CDR2 sequences are SGDLS and YYNGEE. Trimming took 0 bases from V and 0 from J, leaving 10 bases between them.

The V and J genes are TRBV9 and TRBJ1-3; no clear D. Sequencing was performed on PBMCs or T cells enriched from blood (not recorded which). This receptor was obtained from a woman between 50 and 59 years old who had recovered from COVID-19. Here the CDR3 DNA reads TGTGCCAGCAGCGTAGGTCCGGAGAGCTCTGGAAACACCATATATTTT. It is translated as CASSVGPESSGNTIYF.